The 20 T cell receptor beta chains listed next were all sequenced from one sample in a study of blood T cell repertoires in COVID-19 (dated by TCRdb to the early 2020s). The library was produced with the immunoSEQ multiplex PCR assay. As stored in TCRdb, this immuneACCESS dataset retains in-frame rearrangements with V and J assigned. A fraction of the clones does not appear; measured against another copy, unresolved V genes explain less than half of the discrepancy, and the remainder lacks a known reason. The sample profile shows about 500,000 clones; around 90% of them were found once. Under 0.75% of the sample comes from the top ten. Sequencing used PBMCs or T cells enriched from blood (not recorded which). These receptors all stem from a woman under 30 who had recovered from COVID-19.

CDR3 sequence (DNA): TGTGCCAGCAGCAGACTCCCTAGCGGGGGGGCCGGGGAGCTGTTTTTT. The encoded protein is CASSRLPSGGAGELFF. The chain couples TRBV5-4 to TRBJ2-2; 12 bases are a match to TRBD2. Germline V gives CDR1 SGHNT, CDR2 YYREEE (reference sequence). J gave up 6 bases and V 4 bases, and 7 bases lay outside the gene matches. The length of the CDR3 is 16 residues.

The chain has TRBV5-1 and TRBJ1-1; no reliable D call. The CDR3 is 14 amino acids. Trimming cost V 3 bases and J 1 base, with 10 bases left between them. Germline assignment: CDR1 SGHRS and CDR2 YFSETQ. CDR3 bases: TGCGCCAGCAGCTCCACATTTGGGAACACTGAAGCTTTCTTT. Its protein is CASSSTFGNTEAFF.

This clone was picked up one time. The chain employs TRBV5-1 and TRBJ1-1; the match to TRBD1 covers 9 bases. Germline CDR1 SGHRS, CDR2 YFSETQ. J was trimmed by 4 bases and V by 3 bases; bases with no gene match: 4. The CDR3 contains 14 residues. The CDR3 sequence: CASSWKTGGTEAFF. For the CDR3, the DNA is TGCGCCAGCAGCTGGAAGACAGGGGGCACTGAAGCTTTCTTT.

V gene TRBV28 combines with J gene TRBJ1-5, with 8 positions matching TRBD1. The CDR3 is made up of 14 amino acids. Germline trimming cut 5 bases from V and 7 bases from J; bases unmatched to any gene: 7. CDR1 and CDR2 from the germline V gene are MDHEN and SYDVKM. Here the CDR3 reads CASSIQGVRQPQHF. The CDR3 region has the DNA TGTGCCAGCAGTATACAGGGGGTGCGGCAGCCCCAGCATTTT.

The J gene is TRBJ2-6, the V gene TRBV18; a possible D gene is TRBD2 (6 bases). This CDR3 is 16 amino acids long. Germline V CDR1 and CDR2: KGHSH, LQKENI. V was cut by 3 bases and J by 2 bases, with 11 bases left in between. As DNA, the CDR3 is TGTGCCAGCTCACCGTCTGGAGGGGCTGGGGCCAACGTCCTGACTTTC. Its translation: CASSPSGGAGANVLTF.

The CDR3 protein is CAIGQGVSYEQYF. The CDR3 DNA is TGTGCCATCGGACAGGGAGTTTCCTACGAGCAGTACTTC. The V and J genes are TRBV11-3 and TRBJ2-7; 8 positions agree with TRBD1. Germline V gene lookup returns CDR1 SGHNT and CDR2 YENEEA. V dropped 10 bases and J dropped 1; count of bases not matched to a gene: 6. The CDR3 is made up of 13 amino acids.

This clone showed up just once. V is TRBV6-1 and J is TRBJ2-7, with 7 positions matching TRBD1. The J segment lost 2 bases and the V segment lost 4 bases, leaving 11 bases of the junction unmatched. CDR3 length: 16 amino acids. Germline CDR1 is MNHNS and CDR2 is SASEGT. This chain's CDR3 is CASSVVARDSTYEQYF. The DNA of the CDR3 is TGTGCCAGCAGTGTAGTCGCCCGGGACAGTACCTACGAGCAGTACTTC.

The chain uses TRBV11-3 and TRBJ2-3; the D is unclear. The length of the CDR3 is 15 residues. Germline V gene sequence: CDR1 SGHNT, CDR2 YENEEA. V was clipped by 7 bases and J by 3 bases, with 17 bases between them. This CDR3 is CASTLGRFDTDTQYF. CDR3 nucleotides: TGTGCCAGCACCCTGGGCCGATTCGATACAGATACGCAGTATTTT.

This clone was found a few times. The chain couples TRBV7-9 to TRBJ2-6, with TRBD2 as a possible D gene (6 bases). Looked up from germline, CDR1 is SEHNR and CDR2 is FQNEAQ (reference sequence). CDR3 size: 17 residues. Trimming took 5 bases from V and 0 from J, leaving 14 bases between them. DNA of the CDR3: TGTGCCAGCAGCCGGCGGGACGGCCTCTCTGGGGCCAACGTCCTGACTTTC. It yields the protein CASSRRDGLSGANVLTF. The full variable domain, its missing parts supplied by reference TRBV7-9 and TRBJ2-6, is DTGVSQNPRHKITKRGQNVTFRCDPISEHNRLYWYRQTLGQGPEFLTYFQNEAQLEKSRLLSDRFSAERPKGSFSTLEIQRTEQGDSAMYLCASSRRDGLSGANVLTFGAGSRLTVL.

The J gene is TRBJ2-1, the V gene TRBV5-1; D perhaps matches TRBD2 (7 bases). The germline CDR1 and CDR2 sequences are SGHRS and YFSETQ. CDR3 length: 16 amino acids. The germline V and J ends were trimmed by 1 base and 8 bases, with 19 bases remaining between them. The CDR3 DNA is TGCGCCAGCAGCTTGCCTCGGGGCGGGGGCGTCGATGAGCAGTTCTTC. Translation gives CASSLPRGGGVDEQFF.

The J gene is TRBJ2-5, the V gene TRBV6-5; TRBD1 matches at 8 bases. Germline V gives CDR1 MNHEY, CDR2 SVGAGI. The CDR3 totals 15 residues. V lost 5 bases, J lost 4 bases, and 9 bases stayed unmatched. The CDR3 region has the DNA TGTGCCAGCAGTAAGATGACAGGGGTCCCAGAGACCCAGTACTTC. Translation gives CASSKMTGVPETQYF.

The chain uses TRBV5-8 and TRBJ1-1; 8 bases align to TRBD1. This CDR3 is 16 amino acids long. V shed 4 bases, J shed 11 bases, and the junction held 19 bases outside the gene matches. Germline CDR1 is SGHTS and CDR2 is YDEGEE. CDR3 DNA sequence: TGTGCCAGCAGCCTTGGACAGGGACCGACCATAGGTACGGCTTTCTTT. Its protein is CASSLGQGPTIGTAFF.

The count of this clone is one. The V and J genes are TRBV24-1 and TRBJ2-1; 9 positions match TRBD1. CDR1 is KGHDR, CDR2 SFDVKD, per germline. V shed 9 bases and J 7 bases; nucleotides not matched to a gene: 12. The CDR3 consists of 15 residues. CDR3 coding DNA: TGTGCCACCTCACGAGGAGGGACAGGGTCTAATGAGCAGTTCTTC. Translation: CATSRGGTGSNEQFF.

The rearrangement links TRBV7-8 to TRBJ2-1, with 9 bases matching TRBD2. Trimming cost V 8 bases and J 3 bases; bases outside gene matches: 5. The germline V gene has CDR1 SGHVS and CDR2 FQNEAQ. The CDR3 spans 14 residues. The DNA for the CDR3 is TGTGCCAGCTCGCGGGGGGGAATCTACAATGAGCAGTTCTTC. Translated, it gives CASSRGGIYNEQFF.

This rearrangement joins TRBV7-9 to TRBJ2-7; maybe TRBD1 (6 bases). The germline V and J ends were trimmed by 3 bases and 5 bases, with 11 bases remaining between them. This CDR3 is built from 13 residues. Germline V gene data show CDR1 as SEHNR and CDR2 as FQNEAQ (reference sequence). The DNA for the CDR3 is TGTGCCAGCAGCTTTATACAGGGAGACGAGCAGTACTTC. Protein sequence: CASSFIQGDEQYF. Full variable domain (outside the CDR3, taken from reference TRBV7-9 and TRBJ2-7): DTGVSQNPRHKITKRGQNVTFRCDPISEHNRLYWYRQTLGQGPEFLTYFQNEAQLEKSRLLSDRFSAERPKGSFSTLEIQRTEQGDSAMYLCASSFIQGDEQYFGPGTRLTVT.

This sequence joins TRBV11-2 and TRBJ2-3; unclear D gene. This CDR3 is 17 amino acids long. V was pared by 1 base and J by 4 bases, with 18 bases between. The germline gives CDR1 SGHAT, CDR2 FQNNGV. As DNA, the CDR3 is TGTGCCAGCAGCTTAGGCCCCAAAGGCGGTTTCGCAGATACGCAGTATTTT. It specifies CASSLGPKGGFADTQYF. The variable domain in full, with the rest retrieved from reference TRBV11-2 and TRBJ2-3, is EAGVAQSPRYKIIEKRQSVAFWCNPISGHATLYWYQQILGQGPKLLIQFQNNGVVDDSQLPKDRFSAERLKGVDSTLKIQPAKLEDSAVYLCASSLGPKGGFADTQYFGPGTRLTVL.

The chain combines TRBV11-2 with TRBJ2-5; D is perhaps TRBD1 (5 bases). The CDR3 sequence is 13 residues long. The germline gives CDR1 SGHAT, CDR2 FQNNGV. V gave up 1 base and J gave up 5 bases, with 8 bases separating them. Here the CDR3 DNA reads TGTGCCAGCAGCTTAGGGGGCGCGGAGACCCAGTACTTC. This sequence encodes CASSLGGAETQYF.

The chain couples TRBV19 to TRBJ2-1; 8 bases fit TRBD2. The CDR3 is made up of 15 amino acids. Germline lookup yields CDR1 LNHDA and CDR2 SQIVND (reference sequence). After removal of 6 bases from V and 6 bases from J, the junction contained 10 bases not matched to a gene. CDR3 bases: TGTGCCAGTAGGGGACTAGGATCAGGCCCCAATGAGCAGTTCTTC. It specifies CASRGLGSGPNEQFF.

V usage is TRBV19 and J usage is TRBJ1-5, with D perhaps TRBD1 (5 bases). Trimming took 0 bases from V and 6 from J, leaving 15 bases between them. CDR3 length: 16 amino acids. Germline V gene lookup returns CDR1 LNHDA and CDR2 SQIVND (reference sequence). In DNA, the CDR3 is TGTGCCAGTAGTATAGAATACGGCAGGGAAGGTCAGCCCCAGCATTTT. This sequence encodes CASSIEYGREGQPQHF.

The V call is TRBV6-5, the J call TRBJ1-1, with D possibly being TRBD1 (5 bases). From germline, CDR1 is MNHEY and CDR2 SVGAGI. CDR3 length equals 12 residues. V was cut by 6 bases and J by 4 bases, with 9 bases left in between. The CDR3 nucleotides are TGTGCCAGCAGGGGAGGGACCACTGAAGCTTTCTTT. Translated, it gives CASRGGTTEAFF.